The clone carrying this TCR beta chain was observed many times. As yet, its antigen is unknown. With iRepertoire HTBI primers and Arm-PCR of CDR3 regions, TCR beta libraries were built. Per the original methods: Looking across samples, the authors found approximately 60 TRBV and approximately 14 TRBJ segments. Using its own MiXCR run on the multiplex PCR reads, TCRdb lists one record per CDR3 protein. The V and J calls follow TCRdb's processing rather than the paper's. Among around 460,000 distinct CDR3 sequences listed, approximately 23% were seen once. CDR3 length equals 19 residues. The junction had 16 bases not matched to a gene; V was cut back by 0 bases and J by 4 bases. Specified time point: persistent/refractory GD, antithyroid drugs over 5 years with positive TRAb. Preparation of the TCR library used RNA extracted from PBMCs. This sample is part of a study of regulatory T cells in long-lasting Graves disease. Study at large: Persistence in Graves' disease denoted antithyroid drug use beyond 5 years alongside positive TSH receptor antibodies.

Study observations and caveats: Authors noted too few samples as a limitation.

This sample comprised peripheral blood mononuclear cells (PBMCs), obtained when the disease was refractory, from a patient treated with antithyroid drugs. The chain uses TRBV12-3 or TRBV12-4 and TRBJ2-7, with 9 bases identical to TRBD2. The sequence came from a female donor with Graves disease. CDR3 residues: CASSLAIRLAARIEYEQYF. The CDR3 DNA sequence: TGTGCCAGCAGTTTAGCTATTAGACTAGCGGCCCGAATCGAATACGAGCAGTACTTC.